This T cell receptor (beta chain) was identified during a study of shared clonotypes between healthy human individuals. Study information: Samples came from a couple of female and a few male donors aged 18 to 49. Plates per donor: three CD4 naive, three CD4 memory, two CD8 naive, one CD8 memory. The study, taken as a whole, reports: Investigators expected sequencing depth to affect clonotype sharing among donors. Lower generation probabilities were found for non-shared clonotypes than for those shared by all four donors.

Libraries were prepared by immunoSEQ multiplex PCR; TCRdb keeps only in-frame clonotypes and omits some of them. The table records about 1.1 million clones, approximately 80% of them present only once. The CDR3 runs to 12 residues. Germline CDR1 reads SQVTM; CDR2 reads ANQGSEA. Remarks on this clone: The antigen is unknown.

The receptor was derived from a young man in good health. Some clones in this sample may be carry-over from other donors' samples. Source material: memory CD4+ T cells from PBMCs. Subset: CD45RA-negative fraction. This chain links TRBV29-1 with TRBJ2-5; tentative D call: TRBD1 (5 bases). The last part of the DNA fits TRBJ2-7 better; the J call may be wrong. CDR3 amino acids: CSGKIQGYEQYF. Written as DNA, the CDR3 is TGCAGCGGAAAGATCCAGGGTTACGAGCAGTACTTC.